This T cell receptor (beta chain) appears in the sequencing data of a study of blood T cell repertoires in COVID-19. The wider study: The United States, Italy and Spain provided the acute and convalescent COVID-19 samples.

Original handling: Reference gene primer amplification gave estimated nucleated cell counts. Some clones are missing from TCRdb's copy, which holds only in-frame ones; the method was immunoSEQ multiplex PCR. V, J and clone size are those of that table, while D and trimming were read from the DNA. The sample has about 200,000 clones; about 93% are singletons. The source is a man aged 50-60 years with acute or convalescent COVID-19. The source material was peripheral blood.

The CDR3 nucleotides are TGTGCCAGCAGTGCAGGGGATCATGGCTACACCTTC. Protein: CASSAGDHGYTF. J is TRBJ1-2 and V is TRBV2, with D possibly being TRBD1 (6 bases). The ends were cut back, 4 bases at V and 6 bases at J, with 9 bases in the middle. From germline, CDR1 is SNHLY and CDR2 FYNNEI. The CDR3 spans 12 residues.